The 15 T cell receptor beta chains below all came from one sample that was sequenced in a study of spatial heterogeneity in lung cancer. MiXCR, applied by TCRdb to the 5' RACE reads, yields one record per CDR3 protein. Of about 43,000 distinct CDR3 sequences listed, approximately 22% are singletons. Indicated time point: blood at routine non-recurrence follow-up after resection. Sequences were derived from PBMCs, sampled at follow-up. Receptors originate from a female donor with early-stage non-small cell lung cancer.

This clonotype has ten or more counts. The chain employs TRBV27 and TRBJ2-2, with D possibly matching TRBD2 (5 bases). This CDR3 spans 14 amino acids. From germline, CDR1 is MNHEY and CDR2 SMNVEV (reference sequence). V was shortened by 6 bases and J by 5 bases, with 13 bases between the two germline ends. The CDR3 here is CASRKTSLTGELFF. The CDR3 bases are TGTGCCAGCAGAAAAACTAGTTTGACCGGGGAGCTGTTTTTT.

The table lists this clonotype with a few counts. This sequence joins TRBV28 and TRBJ1-1; D unresolved. The V gene lost 7 bases and the J gene lost 3 bases, with 9 bases spanning the gap. The CDR3 is 12 amino acids. Germline CDR1 MDHEN, CDR2 SYDVKM. The CDR3 nucleotides are TGTGCCAGCATCAAACGGCACACTGAAGCTTTCTTT. It is translated as CASIKRHTEAFF.

The genes are TRBV29-1 and TRBJ1-5; D not certain. The CDR3 is 13 residues long. CDR1 and CDR2 (germline): SQVTM, ANQGSEA. Deletions cut 6 bases from V and 0 bases from J, with 9 bases between. This chain's CDR3 is CSVGQGSNQPQHF. The CDR3 bases are TGCAGCGTCGGGCAAGGTAGCAATCAGCCCCAGCATTTT.

This sequence joins TRBV3-1 and TRBJ2-2; D is ambiguous. This CDR3 comprises 12 residues. The V gene's germline CDR1 is LGHDT and CDR2 YNNKEL (reference sequence). The V end lost 1 base, the J end lost 7 bases, and 4 bases lay between the germline ends. CDR3 bases: TGTGCCAGCAGCCAAGGTGGCGGGGAGCTGTTTTTT. Its translation is CASSQGGGELFF. Full variable domain (missing parts from reference TRBV3-1 and TRBJ2-2): DTAVSQTPKYLVTQMGNDKSIKCEQNLGHDTMYWYKQDSKKFLKIMFSYNNKELIINETVPNRFSPKSPDKAHLNLHINSLELGDSAVYFCASSQGGGELFFGEGSRLTVL.

This clonotype was recorded a few times. This chain links TRBV7-9 with TRBJ1-6, with 7 bases matching TRBD1. V trimming: 2 bases; J trimming: 3 bases; junction bases outside the gene matches: 10. This CDR3 is built from 18 residues. CDR1 and CDR2 from the germline V gene are SEHNR and FQNEAQ (reference sequence). The CDR3 DNA follows: TGTGCCAGCAGCTTAAGTTTAGGGACAGCGATCTATAATTCACCCCTCCACTTT. This sequence encodes CASSLSLGTAIYNSPLHF.

The table lists this clonotype with a count of one. The gene calls are TRBV29-1 and TRBJ2-7; the D gene is possibly TRBD1 (6 bases). V gave up 6 bases and J gave up 0 bases, with 12 bases separating them. The CDR3 runs to 13 residues. Germline CDR1 and CDR2: SQVTM and ANQGSEA. CDR3 sequence: CSVRTVSSYEQYF. Here the CDR3 DNA reads TGCAGCGTCAGGACAGTGAGCTCCTACGAGCAGTACTTC.

This clonotype was counted at least ten times. The chain recombines TRBV24-1 with TRBJ2-1, with 7 bases aligning to TRBD2. The CDR3 is 16 amino acids. Germline V gives CDR1 KGHDR, CDR2 SFDVKD. The trim removed 4 bases at V and 3 bases at J, leaving 8 bases unmatched. This CDR3 reads CATSDRTSPLYNEQFF. DNA for the CDR3: TGTGCCACCAGTGACCGGACTAGTCCCCTCTACAATGAGCAGTTCTTC.

This clonotype was seen a handful of times. The chain employs TRBV5-5 and TRBJ2-5; 8 bases match TRBD1. The germline V gene encodes CDR1 SGHKS and CDR2 YYEKEE (reference sequence). CDR3 length: 13 amino acids. V trimming: 2 bases; J trimming: 5 bases; junction bases outside the gene matches: 2. The CDR3 nucleotides are TGTGCCAGCAGCTTACAGGGGGAGGAGACCCAGTACTTC. Protein product: CASSLQGEETQYF.

The chain carries TRBV2 and TRBJ2-3; D is uncertain. Germline V CDR1 and CDR2: SNHLY, FYNNEI. V shed 7 bases and J shed 6 bases, with 14 bases lying between them. The CDR3 extends over 13 amino acids. In nucleotides, the CDR3 is TGTGCCAGCACCGGGCCCTCGGCGGATACGCAGTATTTT. This codes for CASTGPSADTQYF. The whole variable domain, remainder taken from reference TRBV2 and TRBJ2-3, is EPEVTQTPSHQVTQMGQEVILRCVPISNHLYFYWYRQILGQKVEFLVSFYNNEISEKSEIFDDQFSVERPDGSNFTLKIRSTKLEDSAMYFCASTGPSADTQYFGPGTRLTVL.

This chain connects TRBV5-4 to TRBJ2-2, with D hard to call. The CDR3 totals 15 residues. Germline loops: CDR1 SGHNT, CDR2 YYREEE (reference sequence). Trimming cost V 0 bases and J 6 bases, with 12 bases left between them. The DNA for the CDR3 is TGTGCCAGCAGCTTGGGACTGTCGCTGTCCGGGGAGCTGTTTTTT. This sequence encodes CASSLGLSLSGELFF. The whole variable domain, remainder taken from reference TRBV5-4 and TRBJ2-2, is ETGVTQSPTHLIKTRGQQVTLRCSSQSGHNTVSWYQQALGQGPQFIFQYYREEENGRGNFPPRFSGLQFPNYSSELNVNALELDDSALYLCASSLGLSLSGELFFGEGSRLTVL.

The table lists this clonotype with many counts. The V gene is TRBV6-5, the J gene TRBJ1-3; TRBD1 is a possible D gene (5 bases). Germline CDR1 and CDR2: MNHEY and SVGAGI. Trimming left V 5 bases short and J 1 base short, with 12 bases between. CDR3 length: 15 residues. The CDR3 DNA reads as TGTGCCAGCAGTCGAGGGGACTATTCTGGAAACACCATATATTTT. This translates into CASSRGDYSGNTIYF.

This clonotype was recorded at least ten times. The chain recombines TRBV18 with TRBJ2-5; D is unresolved. The length of the CDR3 is 14 residues. Germline CDR1 KGHSH, CDR2 LQKENI. Trimming took 8 bases from V and 3 from J, leaving 16 bases between them. The CDR3 nucleotides read TGTGCCAGCACCCGCAGGCCCGAAGAAGAGACCCAGTACTTC. Amino acid sequence: CASTRRPEEETQYF.

V gene TRBV6-1 combines with J gene TRBJ2-1, with 16 bases matching TRBD2. The germline V gene has CDR1 MNHNS and CDR2 SASEGT. The CDR3 sequence is 15 residues long. The junction had 3 bases not matched to a gene; V was cut back by 7 bases and J by 6 bases. CDR3 DNA sequence: TGTGCCAGCAAGGGGACTAGCGGGGGGGTCAATGAGCAGTTCTTC. It codes for CASKGTSGGVNEQFF.

Concerning this clonotype: A much larger clone sits a single nucleotide away, making a read error possible. This chain joins TRBV11-2 and TRBJ2-2, with TRBD2 as a possible D gene (5 bases). Germline values: CDR1 SGHAT, CDR2 FQNNGV. The CDR3 is 12 amino acids. The CDR3 sequence is CVSSLGAGELFF. The CDR3 DNA reads TGTGTCAGCAGCTTGGGAGCCGGGGAGCTGTTTTTT.

There are a few counts of this clonotype. The rearrangement joins TRBV12-3 or TRBV12-4 to TRBJ2-7; D gene uncertain. This CDR3 region has 13 residues. Trimming took off 6 bases at V and 6 bases at J, with 15 bases between the two ends. This CDR3 reads CASSKIGHFEQYV. The CDR3 DNA is TGTGCCAGCAGCAAAATTGGGCATTTCGAGCAGTACGTC.